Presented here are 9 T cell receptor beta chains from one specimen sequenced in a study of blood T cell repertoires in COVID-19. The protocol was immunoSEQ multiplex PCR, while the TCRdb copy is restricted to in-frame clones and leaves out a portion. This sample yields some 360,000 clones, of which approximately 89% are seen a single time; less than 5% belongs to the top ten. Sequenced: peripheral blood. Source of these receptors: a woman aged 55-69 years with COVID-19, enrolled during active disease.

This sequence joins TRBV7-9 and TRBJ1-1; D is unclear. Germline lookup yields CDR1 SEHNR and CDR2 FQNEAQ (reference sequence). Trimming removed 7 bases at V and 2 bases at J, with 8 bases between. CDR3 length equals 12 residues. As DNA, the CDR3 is TGTGCCAGCAACAGAGTAAACACTGAAGCTTTCTTT. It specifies CASNRVNTEAFF.

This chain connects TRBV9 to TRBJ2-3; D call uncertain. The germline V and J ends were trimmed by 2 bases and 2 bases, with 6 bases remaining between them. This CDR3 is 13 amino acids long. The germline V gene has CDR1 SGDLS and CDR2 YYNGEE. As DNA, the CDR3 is TGTGCCAGCAGCGTGGGCCTCACAGATACGCAGTATTTT. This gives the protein CASSVGLTDTQYF.

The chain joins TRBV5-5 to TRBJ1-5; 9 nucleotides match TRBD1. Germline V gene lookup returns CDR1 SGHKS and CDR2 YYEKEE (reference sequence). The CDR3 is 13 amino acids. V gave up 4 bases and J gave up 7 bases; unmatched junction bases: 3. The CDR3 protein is CASSRDRDQPQHF. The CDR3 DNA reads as TGTGCCAGCAGCCGGGACAGGGACCAGCCCCAGCATTTT. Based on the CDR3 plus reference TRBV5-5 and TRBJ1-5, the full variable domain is DAGVTQSPTHLIKTRGQQVTLRCSPISGHKSVSWYQQVLGQGPQFIFQYYEKEERGRGNFPDRFSARQFPNYSSELNVNALLLGDSALYLCASSRDRDQPQHFGDGTRLSIL.

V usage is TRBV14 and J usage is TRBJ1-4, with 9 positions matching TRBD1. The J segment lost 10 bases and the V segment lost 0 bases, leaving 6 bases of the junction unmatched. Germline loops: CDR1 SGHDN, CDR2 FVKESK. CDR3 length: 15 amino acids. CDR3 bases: TGTGCCAGCAGCCAAGAATGGACAGGGGCCGGAAAACTGTTTTTT. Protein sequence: CASSQEWTGAGKLFF.

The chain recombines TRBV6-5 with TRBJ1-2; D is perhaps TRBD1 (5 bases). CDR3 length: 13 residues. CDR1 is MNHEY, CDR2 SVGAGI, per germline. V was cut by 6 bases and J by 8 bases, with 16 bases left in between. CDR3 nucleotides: TGTGCCAGCAGGCGGGATGATTGGGGCGGCTACACCTTC. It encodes CASRRDDWGGYTF.

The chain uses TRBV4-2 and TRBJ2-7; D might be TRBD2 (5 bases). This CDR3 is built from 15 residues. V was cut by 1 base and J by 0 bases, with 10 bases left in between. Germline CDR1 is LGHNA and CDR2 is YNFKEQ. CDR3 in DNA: TGTGCCAGCAGCCAAGGGACTGCGCCCTCCTACGAGCAGTACTTC. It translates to CASSQGTAPSYEQYF.

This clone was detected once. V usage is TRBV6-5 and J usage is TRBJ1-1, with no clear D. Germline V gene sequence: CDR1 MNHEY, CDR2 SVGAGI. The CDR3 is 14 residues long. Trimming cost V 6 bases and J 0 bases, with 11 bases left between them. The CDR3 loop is CASRVQLVNTEAFF. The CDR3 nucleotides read TGTGCCAGCAGGGTACAGCTGGTGAACACTGAAGCTTTCTTT.

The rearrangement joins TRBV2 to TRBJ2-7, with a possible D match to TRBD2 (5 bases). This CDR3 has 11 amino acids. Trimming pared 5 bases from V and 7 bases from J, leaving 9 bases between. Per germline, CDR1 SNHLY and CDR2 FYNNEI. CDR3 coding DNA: TGTGCCAGCAGTAATCCGGGGGAGCAGTACTTC. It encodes CASSNPGEQYF.

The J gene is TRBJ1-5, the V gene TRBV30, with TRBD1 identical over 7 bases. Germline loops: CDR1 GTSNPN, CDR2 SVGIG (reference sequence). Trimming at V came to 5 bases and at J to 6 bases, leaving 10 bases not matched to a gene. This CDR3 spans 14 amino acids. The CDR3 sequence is CAWGRDSHTQPQHF. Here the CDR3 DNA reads TGTGCCTGGGGGCGGGACAGTCATACTCAGCCCCAGCATTTT.